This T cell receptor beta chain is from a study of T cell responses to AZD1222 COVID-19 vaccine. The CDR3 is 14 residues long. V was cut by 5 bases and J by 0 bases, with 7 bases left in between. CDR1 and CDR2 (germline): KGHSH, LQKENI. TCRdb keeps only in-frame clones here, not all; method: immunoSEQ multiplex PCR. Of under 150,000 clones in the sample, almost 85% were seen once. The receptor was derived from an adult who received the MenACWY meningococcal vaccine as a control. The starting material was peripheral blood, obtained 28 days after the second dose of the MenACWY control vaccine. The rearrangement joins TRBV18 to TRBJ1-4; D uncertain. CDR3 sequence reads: CASSGRSTNEKLFF. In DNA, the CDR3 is TGTGCCAGCTCAGGCCGGTCAACTAATGAAAAACTGTTTTTT.